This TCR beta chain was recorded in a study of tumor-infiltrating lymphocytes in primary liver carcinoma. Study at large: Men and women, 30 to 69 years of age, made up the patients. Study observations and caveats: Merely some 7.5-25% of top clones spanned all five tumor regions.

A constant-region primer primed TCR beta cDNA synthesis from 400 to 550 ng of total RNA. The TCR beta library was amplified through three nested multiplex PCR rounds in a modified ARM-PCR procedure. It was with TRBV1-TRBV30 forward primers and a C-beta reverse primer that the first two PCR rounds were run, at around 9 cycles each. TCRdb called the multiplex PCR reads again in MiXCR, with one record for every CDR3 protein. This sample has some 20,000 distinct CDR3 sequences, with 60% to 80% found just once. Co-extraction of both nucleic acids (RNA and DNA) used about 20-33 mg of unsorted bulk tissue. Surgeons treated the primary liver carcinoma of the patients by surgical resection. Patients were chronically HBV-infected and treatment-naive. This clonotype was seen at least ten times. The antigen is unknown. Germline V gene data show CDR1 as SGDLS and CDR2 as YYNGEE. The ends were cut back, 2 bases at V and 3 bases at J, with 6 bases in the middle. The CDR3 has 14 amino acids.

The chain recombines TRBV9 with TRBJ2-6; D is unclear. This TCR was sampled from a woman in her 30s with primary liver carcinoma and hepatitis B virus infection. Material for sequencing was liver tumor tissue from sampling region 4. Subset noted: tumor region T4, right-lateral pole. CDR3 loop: CASSVLNGANVLTF. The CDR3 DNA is TGTGCCAGCAGCGTCTTGAATGGGGCCAACGTCCTGACTTTC.